This T cell receptor (beta chain) is drawn from a study of OX40 agonist ivuxolimab in advanced cancers. Turning to the overall study: Ivuxolimab was an agonistic, fully human IgG2 monoclonal antibody directed against OX40 (CD134), a costimulatory receptor. Peripheral TCRbeta sequencing aimed to test whether ivuxolimab altered TCR sequence diversity and caused clonal T-cell expansion. Prior anti-PD-1, anti-PD-L1 or anti-CTLA-4 therapy was permitted, and less than 45% of dose-escalation patients had received checkpoint inhibitors. Three dose-escalation patients achieved partial responses, one with hepatocellular carcinoma and two with cutaneous melanoma. A male proportion of under 85% and a mean age of approximately 60 years, ranging from roughly 23 to 85, were recorded for the dose-escalation cohort. The paper describes the monotherapy dose-escalation part (N of about 52 patients) of the phase I trial of ivuxolimab. Intravenous ivuxolimab was administered to patients every 2 weeks at six dose levels: 0.01, 0.1, 0.3, 1.5, 3 and 10 mg/kg. Of the roughly 52 dose-escalation patients, hepatocellular carcinoma was present in approximately 20, melanoma in approximately 15, renal cell carcinoma in 9 and head and neck cancer in 9. The full study reports these points: At doses of 0.1 to 3.0 mg/kg, clonal expansion of both CD4+ and CD8+ T cells in blood was seen between baseline and week 6. Partial responders in the 0.1-3.0 mg/kg groups had among the lowest normalized peripheral clonal expansion, especially among CD8+ T cells. After ivuxolimab, more expanded clones were found on average in CD8+ T cells than in CD4+ T cells. Low levels of normalized T-cell clonal expansion were also shown by some nonresponding patients. The antigen specificity of the peripheral T cells that underwent clonal expansion was not determined.

V was cut back by 1 base and J by 4 bases, leaving a gap of 7 bases between them. The CDR3 holds 13 amino acids from the cysteine to the phenylalanine. The read is trimmed to its CDR3 DNA, 39 bases read in frame from base 1. Sequences SGHNT (CDR1) and YENEEA (CDR2) are obtained from the germline V gene. Notes on this clone: Its antigen target is currently unknown. No clone much larger than this one lies a single base away; base qualities are absent.

For sequencing of the TCRbeta CDR3 region, genomic DNA was extracted from the sorted cells. TCRbeta CDR3 regions were sequenced using the immunoSEQ Assay. Drawn from immuneACCESS, this table holds only the in-frame rearrangements with V and J called that TCRdb kept. Clones are partly lost; checked studies trace under half to an unresolved V gene and leave the rest unexplained. The sample includes fewer than 20,000 clones, with around 82% observed a single time. Approximately 15% of the sample belongs to the ten largest clones. The trial excluded patients who had a history of autoimmune disease or who were on systemic immunosuppression. In every dose cohort, peripheral blood was drawn for TCR sequencing at baseline, cycle 4 day 1, and cycle 7 day 1. The samples were taken from a phase I, first-in-human, multicenter, open-label dose-escalation trial of ivuxolimab. Adults with locally advanced or metastatic head and neck squamous cell, hepatocellular, melanoma or renal cell carcinoma were enrolled in the trial. Before TCR sequencing, CD4+ T cells and CD8+ T cells from peripheral blood were sorted into separate populations.

The source was CD4+ or CD8+ T cells sorted from blood, collected in a trial of the OX40 agonist ivuxolimab. The V and J genes are TRBV11-3 and TRBJ1-1; TRBD1 is a weak D gene call, 5 bases matching. The source of this sequence is an adult with an advanced solid tumor such as melanoma, head and neck, liver or kidney cancer. The CDR3 amino acid sequence is: CASSLGQGTEAFF. The DNA is as follows: TGTGCCAGCAGCTTAGGGCAGGGCACTGAAGCTTTCTTT.